These 20 T cell receptor beta chains were sequenced from one sample in a study of T cells after yellow fever vaccination. TCRdb reprocessed the 5' RACE reads with MiXCR, giving one entry per CDR3 protein. Of some 80,000 distinct CDR3 sequences in the sample, approximately 12% were seen once. The sequencing used CD8+ T cells not binding an NS4B(214-222) dextramer, sorted from PBMCs, collected roughly 20 days after the first yellow fever vaccination. The receptors originated from a man younger than 30 who received the YFV17D yellow fever vaccine.

This clonotype was detected many times. The chain employs TRBV28 and TRBJ2-3; D is undetermined. Germline CDR1 and CDR2: MDHEN and SYDVKM. V was shortened by 6 bases and J by 4 bases, with 8 bases between the two germline ends. The CDR3 extends over 12 amino acids. The CDR3 region is CASSLGSDTQYF. CDR3 DNA: TGTGCCAGCAGCCTCGGTTCAGATACGCAGTATTTT.

This clonotype has more than one count but fewer than ten. The chain recombines TRBV7-9 with TRBJ2-5; 8 bases line up with TRBD2. Germline V lookup: CDR1 SEHNR, CDR2 FQNEAQ (reference sequence). V trimming: 8 bases; J trimming: 9 bases; junction bases outside the gene matches: 11. The CDR3 has 13 residues. The CDR3: CASSYATRGAQYF. In DNA, the CDR3 is TGTGCCAGCTCCTATGCAACGCGGGGGGCCCAGTACTTC.

The chain couples TRBV10-2 to TRBJ2-7; D not resolved. Germline CDR1 reads WSHSY; CDR2 reads SAAADI. Trimming shortened V by 10 bases and J by 1 base, and 20 bases separated the two germline ends. The CDR3 is made up of 15 amino acids. DNA for the CDR3: TGCGCCACCCAAAAACTCGCCTTCCGATCCTACGAGCAGTACTTC. Translating gives CATQKLAFRSYEQYF.

The table lists this clonotype with a few counts. This chain's CDR3 is CSAAGGRSYEQYF. Written as DNA, the CDR3 is TGCAGCGCAGCAGGGGGCCGCTCCTACGAGCAGTACTTC. V gene TRBV29-1 combines with J gene TRBJ2-7; 8 bases align to TRBD1. Germline values: CDR1 SQVTM, CDR2 ANQGSEA. The junction had 5 bases not matched to a gene; V was cut back by 7 bases and J by 0 bases. CDR3 length: 13 amino acids.

This clonotype was observed a few times. This chain links TRBV9 with TRBJ2-5; 14 bases agree with TRBD2. The V segment lost 4 bases and the J segment 5 bases; nucleotides outside the gene matches: 7. CDR1 is SGDLS, CDR2 YYNGEE, per germline. The CDR3 spans 16 residues. The chain's CDR3 is CASSSSGLAGVETQYF. CDR3 in DNA: TGTGCCAGCAGCTCCTCGGGACTAGCGGGGGTGGAGACCCAGTACTTC.

This chain uses TRBV7-8 with TRBJ2-1, with D possibly TRBD1 on 6 matching bases. V was shortened by 4 bases and J by 5 bases, with 12 bases between the two germline ends. CDR3 length: 14 residues. The V gene's germline CDR1 is SGHVS and CDR2 FQNEAQ. The CDR3 DNA is TGTGCCAGCAGCTCCTCGGACAGCGACAATGAGCAGTTCTTC. Translated, it gives CASSSSDSDNEQFF. The full variable domain, in which reference TRBV7-8 and TRBJ2-1 provide the parts outside the CDR3, is GAGVSQSPRYKVAKRGQDVALRCDPISGHVSLFWYQQALGQGPEFLTYFQNEAQLDKSGLPSDRFFAERPEGSVSTLKIQRTQQEDSAVYLCASSSSDSDNEQFFGPGTRLTVL.

The chain uses TRBV4-3 and TRBJ2-7; TRBD1 matches 8 bases. Germline V gene data show CDR1 as LGHNA and CDR2 as YSLEER. The CDR3 is 16 amino acids. Trimming at V came to 2 bases and at J to 7 bases, leaving 13 bases not matched to a gene. This CDR3 reads CASSQSAPGGAGEQYF. As DNA, the CDR3 is TGCGCCAGCAGCCAATCGGCCCCAGGGGGCGCGGGAGAGCAGTACTTC.

This clonotype has only a few counts. The genes are TRBV3-1 and TRBJ1-1; 10 bases are shared with TRBD1. Germline lookup yields CDR1 LGHDT and CDR2 YNNKEL (reference sequence). With V trimmed by 5 bases and J by 8 bases, 5 bases remained unmatched. This CDR3 is built from 13 residues. The CDR3: CASSIGTGAEAFF. The CDR3 DNA reads TGTGCCAGCAGCATCGGGACAGGGGCCGAAGCTTTCTTT.

The chain couples TRBV4-1 to TRBJ2-4; D could derive from TRBD1 or TRBD2 (5 bases each). The CDR3 runs to 14 residues. V dropped 2 bases and J dropped 11 bases, with 16 bases sitting between them. Germline V gene lookup returns CDR1 MGHRA and CDR2 YSYEKL. The CDR3 loop is CASSQPGTGSVQYF. Written as DNA, the CDR3 is TGCGCCAGCAGCCAACCCGGGACGGGATCCGTTCAGTACTTC.

The V gene is TRBV29-1, the J gene TRBJ2-3; D could derive from TRBD1 or TRBD2 (5 bases each). The CDR3 runs 17 residues. Germline V lookup: CDR1 SQVTM, CDR2 ANQGSEA. V gave up 3 bases and J gave up 0 bases, with 19 bases separating them. In DNA, the CDR3 is TGCAGCGTTGACCCTGGGACGGGATACCTTAGCACAGATACGCAGTATTTT. This encodes CSVDPGTGYLSTDTQYF.

J is TRBJ2-5 and V is TRBV29-1; 12 nucleotides align to TRBD2. The CDR3 extends over 15 amino acids. Germline V gives CDR1 SQVTM, CDR2 ANQGSEA. V dropped 6 bases and J dropped 5; count of bases not matched to a gene: 10. The CDR3 here is CSVRLAGDERETQYF. The CDR3 DNA is TGCAGCGTGAGACTAGCGGGGGACGAACGGGAGACCCAGTACTTC.

This clonotype was seen at least ten times. This chain joins TRBV15 and TRBJ2-2, with D perhaps TRBD1 or TRBD2 (7 bases each). The CDR3 loop spans 18 amino acids. Germline values: CDR1 LNHNV, CDR2 YYDKDF (reference sequence). Trimming shortened V by 0 bases and J by 7 bases, and 21 bases separated the two germline ends. DNA for the CDR3: TGTGCCACCAGCAGAGATCCCCCCTGGCAGGGGGGGATCGGGGAGCTGTTTTTT. Its protein product is CATSRDPPWQGGIGELFF. Supplemented by reference TRBV15 and TRBJ2-2, the full variable domain reads DAMVIQNPRYQVTQFGKPVTLSCSQTLNHNVMYWYQQKSSQAPKLLFHYYDKDFNNEADTPDNFQSRRPNTSFCFLDIRSPGLGDTAMYLCATSRDPPWQGGIGELFFGEGSRLTVL.

This chain joins TRBV20-1 and TRBJ2-5; the D is unclear. Looked up from germline, CDR1 is DFQATT and CDR2 is SNEGSKA (reference sequence). The CDR3 length is 15 residues. V lost 0 bases and J lost 5, with 16 bases in between. The CDR3 nucleotides read TGCAGTGCTAGAGATGTTGGTAGACCGGGTGAGACCCAGTACTTC. As protein: CSARDVGRPGETQYF.

The chain uses TRBV7-3 and TRBJ2-5; unclear D gene. Germline V lookup: CDR1 SGHTA, CDR2 FQGTGA. Trimming cost V 0 bases and J 2 bases, with 10 bases left between them. There are 15 residues in the CDR3. CDR3 sequence: CASSLTGRIQETQYF. The CDR3 nucleotides read TGTGCCAGCAGCTTAACTGGGCGAATTCAAGAGACCCAGTACTTC. Supplemented by reference TRBV7-3 and TRBJ2-5, the full variable domain reads GAGVSQTPSNKVTEKGKYVELRCDPISGHTALYWYRQSLGQGPEFLIYFQGTGAADDSGLPNDRFFAVRPEGSVSTLKIQRTERGDSAVYLCASSLTGRIQETQYFGPGTRLLVL.

V is TRBV10-3 and J is TRBJ1-1; no definite D call. Germline V gene data show CDR1 as ENHRY and CDR2 as SYGVKD. The CDR3 loop spans 14 amino acids. V lost 3 bases and J lost 0, with 8 bases in between. The CDR3 sequence is CAISEGGVNTEAFF. CDR3 bases: TGTGCCATCAGTGAAGGCGGGGTGAACACTGAAGCTTTCTTT.

The rearrangement links TRBV12-3 or TRBV12-4 to TRBJ2-3; D not certain. This CDR3 has 13 amino acids. V gave up 8 bases and J gave up 2 bases, with 11 bases separating them. CDR3 sequence (DNA): TGTGCCAGCCGGAAAGACCTCACAGATACGCAGTATTTT. It encodes CASRKDLTDTQYF.

The chain has TRBV7-3 and TRBJ2-3; possibly TRBD1 or TRBD2 for D (5 bases each). This CDR3 comprises 13 residues. V shed 4 bases and J shed 8 bases, with 13 bases lying between them. Germline values: CDR1 SGHTA, CDR2 FQGTGA. CDR3 sequence reads: CASSSLGDGTQYF. CDR3 in DNA: TGTGCCAGCAGCTCTCTGGGGGACGGTACGCAGTATTTT. The full variable domain, with the rest looked up from reference TRBV7-3 and TRBJ2-3, is GAGVSQTPSNKVTEKGKYVELRCDPISGHTALYWYRQSLGQGPEFLIYFQGTGAADDSGLPNDRFFAVRPEGSVSTLKIQRTERGDSAVYLCASSSLGDGTQYFGPGTRLTVL.

As DNA, the CDR3 is TGCGCCAGCAGCTACGCCGGGACAGGGAACAACGAGCAGTACTTC. This encodes CASSYAGTGNNEQYF. V gene TRBV5-1 combines with J gene TRBJ2-7; 9 bases match TRBD1. The CDR3 spans 15 residues. Germline trimming cut 3 bases from V and 5 bases from J; bases unmatched to any gene: 9. The germline V gene has CDR1 SGHRS and CDR2 YFSETQ. Full variable domain (rest looked up from reference TRBV5-1 and TRBJ2-7): KAGVTQTPRYLIKTRGQQVTLSCSPISGHRSVSWYQQTPGQGLQFLFEYFSETQRNKGNFPGRFSGRQFSNSRSEMNVSTLELGDSALYLCASSYAGTGNNEQYFGPGTRLTVT.

The chain is built from TRBV3-1 and TRBJ2-5; D is unresolved. The V end lost 0 bases, the J end lost 0 bases, and 8 bases lay between the germline ends. The CDR3 spans 15 residues. Germline assignment: CDR1 LGHDT and CDR2 YNNKEL (reference sequence). The CDR3 region is CASSQERRNQETQYF. CDR3 coding DNA: TGTGCCAGCAGCCAAGAGAGGCGGAACCAAGAGACCCAGTACTTC.

The chain has TRBV9 and TRBJ2-3, with TRBD2 matching 7 bases. V gave up 2 bases and J gave up 5 bases; unmatched junction bases: 8. CDR1 is SGDLS and CDR2 is YYNGEE in the germline V gene. This CDR3 comprises 15 residues. CDR3 DNA sequence: TGTGCCAGCAGCGTTGGAGGACTAGGAGAAGATACGCAGTATTTT. It yields the protein CASSVGGLGEDTQYF.